This TCR beta chain was obtained from a study of blood T cell repertoires in COVID-19. Overall study: PBMCs, B-cell-depleted T cells, or T cells were the source of the cDNA or gDNA that made up the material.

The J segment lost 11 bases and the V segment lost 5 bases, leaving 18 bases of the junction unmatched. Per the germline V gene, CDR1 is SGHTA and CDR2 is FQGTGA. The CDR3 spans 16 residues. Original handling: Nucleated cell counts were estimated from reference gene primer amplification. Sequencing used immunoSEQ multiplex PCR; TCRdb keeps in-frame clones, though not all of them. The V and J calls and the clone size are those of that table, but D and trimming were determined from the DNA. The sample shows 95,000 to 150,000 clones, 74% of them seen only once. This TCR was recovered from a man in his sixties with acute or convalescent COVID-19. Sequencing used peripheral blood. This chain connects TRBV7-3 to TRBJ1-1; TRBD1 matches 9 bases. The CDR3 DNA reads TGTGCCAGCAGCCTCCTCCCGGGACAGGGAGGGCTTCACGCTTTCTTT. Protein sequence: CASSLLPGQGGLHAFF.